This T cell receptor beta chain was retrieved from a study of prognosis after radiotherapy for stage I lung cancer. Study results and caveats: Patients who developed distant metastases had lower Shannon entropy after stereotactic body radiation therapy.

In the case of this clonotype: The antigen is undetermined.

It was by two-round multiplex PCR that TCR beta CDR3 was amplified from genomic DNA. The use of primers specific to each TRBV and TRBJ gene characterized first-round PCR. Via MiXCR, TCRdb re-called the multiplex PCR reads, giving one row per CDR3 protein. Seen here are under 55,000 distinct CDR3 sequences, about 32% observed once, and the top ten hold about 9.2%. V lost 7 bases to trimming and J lost 3 bases, with 17 bases between them. CDR3 length equals 15 residues. In germline, CDR1 is MNHEY, CDR2 SVGEGT. The clonotype originates from a donor aged 50 or older with non-small cell lung cancer. The source material was PBMCs, sampled before or after stereotactic body radiation therapy (not recorded which). The genes are TRBV6-2 or TRBV6-3 and TRBJ2-3; D remains ambiguous. The DNA of the CDR3 is TGTGCCAGCATCAGGTCGTACCTCAGAACAGATACGCAGTATTTT. As protein: CASIRSYLRTDTQYF.